This T cell receptor beta chain was sequenced for a study of T cell clonotyping in hematopoietic cell transplantation. Study-level information: Pretransplant recipient samples were taken after cytoreduction. Study-level points and caveats: After transplant, recipient diversity fell while pathologically expanded clonotypes grew through day 180.

As for time point: recipient sample about 28 days before transplant, after cytoreduction. Samples: about 28 days before transplant, then days 30, 100 and 180 after. Profiled with immunoSEQ multiplex PCR; TCRdb holds only in-frame clones, not every one. The table has approximately 18,000 clones, about 72% seen once. Of note for this clone: Its antigen remains unidentified.

V lost 2 bases, J lost 5 bases, and 7 bases lay in between. The CDR3 loop spans 12 amino acids. Germline V gene data show CDR1 as SGHRS and CDR2 as YFSETQ. This clonotype was sampled from a man between 60 and 75 years old with acute myeloid leukemia. Some clones in this sample may be carry-over from other donors' samples. V usage is TRBV5-1 and J usage is TRBJ2-5; unclear D gene. The sample consisted of peripheral blood mononuclear cells, taken before stem cell transplant. CDR3 in amino acids: CASSFPPETQYF. The CDR3 DNA reads as TGCGCCAGCAGCTTTCCCCCGGAGACCCAGTACTTC.